A selection of T cell receptor beta chains follows, all from one sample in a study of T cell responses to AZD1222 COVID-19 vaccine. Method: immunoSEQ multiplex PCR; TCRdb's copy keeps in-frame clones and lacks some. This repertoire shows around 100,000 clones, approximately 89% found once; its top ten account for around 19%. The sequencing used peripheral blood, collected on day 0 of AZD1222 vaccination. The receptors stem from an adult in good health. The CDR3 runs from the conserved cysteine through the conserved F or W. The D gene is left open where the match is weak. Size tells how often a clone was seen (once, few, many) or the class of an expanded clone, and some rows leave it out.

D	size	V	J	CDR3	DNA
.	.	TRBV6-5	TRBJ1-6	CASKLGRSPLHF	TGTGCCAGCAAACTTGGTCGTTCACCCCTCCACTTT
.	.	TRBV7-6	TRBJ2-7	CASSLRDYEQYF	TGTGCCAGCAGCTTACGGGACTACGAGCAGTACTTC
.	once	TRBV19	TRBJ2-7	CASSIEKGFYEQYF	TGTGCCAGTAGTATAGAGAAGGGTTTCTACGAGCAGTACTTC
.	.	TRBV2	TRBJ1-5	CASRGVQGQPQHF	TGTGCCAGCAGGGGGGTCCAAGGACAGCCCCAGCATTTT
.	.	TRBV10-1	TRBJ1-5	CASSVSGAAQPQHF	TGCGCCAGCAGTGTGTCCGGGGCGGCTCAGCCCCAGCATTTT
.	.	TRBV15	TRBJ2-2	CATSRGNDREAGELFF	TGTGCCACCAGCAGAGGCAACGACAGGGAGGCCGGGGAGCTGTTTTTT
TRBD1	once	TRBV5-1	TRBJ2-7	CASRDREYEQYF	TGCGCCAGCAGGGACAGGGAATACGAGCAGTACTTC
TRBD1	many	TRBV6-4	TRBJ2-1	CASRDRDNEQFF	TGTGCCAGCAGAGACAGGGACAATGAGCAGTTCTTC
.	.	TRBV2	TRBJ2-7	CASSGSGYEQYF	TGTGCCAGCAGTGGGTCTGGCTACGAGCAGTACTTC
.	.	TRBV10-2	TRBJ1-5	CASSESFGNQPQHF	TGCGCCAGCAGTGAGTCGTTTGGCAATCAGCCCCAGCATTTT
.	once	TRBV5-1	TRBJ2-7	CASRNIFRGKAYEQYF	TGCGCCAGCCGGAACATATTCAGGGGTAAGGCCTACGAGCAGTACTTC
.	.	TRBV6-5	TRBJ2-5	CASSRATGFQETQYF	TGTGCCAGCAGCCGCGCTACAGGGTTCCAAGAGACCCAGTACTTC
.	.	TRBV7-3	TRBJ2-3	CASSLLVGGPEDTQYF	TGTGCCAGCAGCTTATTAGTGGGGGGGCCGGAGGATACGCAGTATTTT
.	.	TRBV7-8	TRBJ2-7	CASRSGTVTYEQYF	TGTGCCAGCAGGTCCGGGACGGTAACCTACGAGCAGTACTTC
.	.	TRBV9	TRBJ1-1	CASSVSRGGYTEAFF	TGTGCCAGCAGCGTATCTAGGGGCGGGTACACTGAAGCTTTCTTT
.	medium-sized	TRBV7-6	TRBJ1-2	CASSLVAESNYGYTF	TGTGCCAGCAGCTTAGTGGCAGAGTCGAACTATGGCTACACCTTC
.	.	TRBV5-6	TRBJ1-5	CASSAGNQPQHF	TGTGCCAGCAGCGCAGGGAATCAGCCCCAGCATTTT
.	.	TRBV27	TRBJ2-3	CASRGWGSTDTQYF	TGTGCCAGCAGGGGGTGGGGGAGCACAGATACGCAGTATTTT
TRBD2	.	TRBV15	TRBJ2-6	CATSRDLTGGSGANVLTF	TGTGCCACCAGCAGAGATTTAACGGGGGGCTCTGGGGCCAACGTCCTGACTTTC
.	.	TRBV6-6	TRBJ2-1	CASSFRGQGNEQFF	TGTGCCAGCAGTTTCCGGGGGCAGGGCAATGAGCAGTTCTTC
.	.	TRBV9	TRBJ1-2	CASSGGVRGYNYGYTF	TGTGCCAGCAGCGGCGGGGTCAGGGGCTATAACTATGGCTACACCTTC
TRBD1	.	TRBV9	TRBJ1-6	CASSDLGQGEDSPLHF	TGTGCCAGCAGCGATCTCGGACAGGGTGAGGATTCACCCCTCCACTTT
.	.	TRBV18	TRBJ1-2	CASSSAHERQGYGYTF	TGTGCCAGCTCATCTGCCCATGAGCGCCAGGGCTATGGCTACACCTTC
TRBD1	.	TRBV6-5	TRBJ2-1	CASSYFWTGENNEQFF	TGTGCCAGCAGTTACTTCTGGACAGGGGAAAACAATGAGCAGTTCTTC
.	.	TRBV5-6	TRBJ1-1	CASSLYLREDTEAFF	TGTGCCAGCAGCCTGTACTTACGGGAGGACACTGAAGCTTTCTTT
.	.	TRBV24-1	TRBJ1-1	CATSDLTGMAGAFF	TGTGCCACCAGTGATTTAACCGGGATGGCCGGGGCTTTCTTT